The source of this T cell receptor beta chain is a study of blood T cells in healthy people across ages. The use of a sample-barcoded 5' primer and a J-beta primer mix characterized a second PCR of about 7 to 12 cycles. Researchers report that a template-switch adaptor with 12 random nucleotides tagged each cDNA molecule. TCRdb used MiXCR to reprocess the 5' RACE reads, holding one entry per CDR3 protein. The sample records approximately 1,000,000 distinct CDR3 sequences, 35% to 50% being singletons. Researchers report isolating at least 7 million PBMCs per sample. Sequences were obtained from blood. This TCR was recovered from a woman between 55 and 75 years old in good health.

In DNA form, the CDR3 reads TGCAGCGTTGTTGGGCAGGGAGGCTACGAGCAGTACTTC. Protein: CSVVGQGGYEQYF. The rearrangement uses TRBV29-1 and TRBJ2-7; D might be TRBD2 (6 bases). The V gene's germline CDR1 is SQVTM and CDR2 ANQGSEA. CDR3 size: 13 residues. Trimming shortened V by 4 bases and J by 3 bases, and 13 bases separated the two germline ends.